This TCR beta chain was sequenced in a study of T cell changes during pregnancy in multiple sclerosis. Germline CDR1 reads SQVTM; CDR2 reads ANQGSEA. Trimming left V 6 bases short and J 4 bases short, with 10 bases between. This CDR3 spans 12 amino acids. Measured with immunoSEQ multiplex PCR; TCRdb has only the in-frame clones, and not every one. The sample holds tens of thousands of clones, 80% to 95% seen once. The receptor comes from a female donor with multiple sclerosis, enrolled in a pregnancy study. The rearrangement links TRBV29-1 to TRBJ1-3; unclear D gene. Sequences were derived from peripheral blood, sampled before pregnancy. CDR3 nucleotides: TGCAGCGTAGTATGGAGGGGAAACACCATATATTTT. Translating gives CSVVWRGNTIYF.